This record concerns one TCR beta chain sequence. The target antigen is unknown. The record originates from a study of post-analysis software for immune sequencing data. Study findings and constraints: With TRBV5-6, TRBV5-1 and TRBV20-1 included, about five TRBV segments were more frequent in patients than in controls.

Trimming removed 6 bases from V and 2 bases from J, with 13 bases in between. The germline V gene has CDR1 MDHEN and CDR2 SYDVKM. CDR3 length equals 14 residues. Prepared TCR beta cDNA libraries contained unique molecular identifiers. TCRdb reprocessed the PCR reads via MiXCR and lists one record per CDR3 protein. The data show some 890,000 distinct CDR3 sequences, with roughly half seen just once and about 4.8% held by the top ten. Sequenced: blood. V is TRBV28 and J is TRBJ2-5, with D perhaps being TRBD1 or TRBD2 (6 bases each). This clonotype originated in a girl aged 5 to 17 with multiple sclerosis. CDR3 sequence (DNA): TGTGCCAGCAGAAAGGGGGGTCGGCAAGAGACCCAGTACTTC. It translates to CASRKGGRQETQYF.